Each of the 6 T cell receptor beta chains below was sequenced from the same sample in a study of cytomegalovirus exposure and HLA in healthy donors. The PCR used 60 Vbeta and 13 Jbeta primers. Produced via immunoSEQ multiplex PCR; TCRdb's table is partial and in-frame only. The table records 110,000 to 150,000 clones, 80% to 90% of them present only once. The sequencing sample was made of PBMCs. The receptors derive from a boy between 2 and 15 years old in good health and CMV-seronegative.

The chain is built from TRBV30 and TRBJ1-4; TRBD1 matches at 10 bases. In germline, CDR1 is GTSNPN, CDR2 SVGIG (reference sequence). The trim removed 1 base at V and 2 bases at J, leaving 16 bases unmatched. This CDR3 has 20 amino acids. The CDR3 loop is CAWSDPWSGTGDFTNEKLFF. Written as DNA, the CDR3 is TGTGCCTGGAGTGATCCTTGGTCCGGGACAGGGGATTTCACTAATGAAAAACTGTTTTTT.

The chain recombines TRBV28 with TRBJ2-7; 7 nucleotides align to TRBD2. Germline trimming cut 5 bases from V and 0 bases from J; bases unmatched to any gene: 19. The CDR3 totals 19 residues. Germline V lookup: CDR1 MDHEN, CDR2 SYDVKM. The CDR3: CASSPKTSRIGSGSYEQYF. CDR3 nucleotides: TGTGCCAGCAGTCCAAAGACTAGCCGCATCGGCTCGGGCTCCTACGAGCAGTACTTC.

This chain joins TRBV7-9 and TRBJ1-1, with no clear D. The germline V gene has CDR1 SEHNR and CDR2 FQNEAQ (reference sequence). V lost 3 bases to trimming and J lost 2 bases, with 13 bases between them. The CDR3 is 15 amino acids. The CDR3 sequence is CASSFVTKGNTEAFF. CDR3 in DNA: TGTGCCAGCAGCTTCGTGACAAAAGGCAACACTGAAGCTTTCTTT.

This chain connects TRBV20-1 to TRBJ1-5; no firm D call. The length of the CDR3 is 11 residues. Germline V CDR1 and CDR2: DFQATT, SNEGSKA (reference sequence). V was clipped by 3 bases and J by 6 bases, with 6 bases between them. The chain's CDR3 is CSASIGQPQHF. CDR3 nucleotide sequence: TGCAGTGCTAGTATCGGTCAGCCCCAGCATTTT.

The genes are TRBV7-3 and TRBJ2-5; D possibly corresponds to TRBD1 (5 bases). V gave up 5 bases and J gave up 5 bases, with 12 bases separating them. Per the germline V gene, CDR1 is SGHTA and CDR2 is FQGTGA. This CDR3 has 13 residues. CDR3 sequence (DNA): TGTGCCAGCAGCAAAGACAGTTGGGAGACCCAGTACTTC. Its translation: CASSKDSWETQYF. Full variable domain (missing parts from reference TRBV7-3 and TRBJ2-5): GAGVSQTPSNKVTEKGKYVELRCDPISGHTALYWYRQSLGQGPEFLIYFQGTGAADDSGLPNDRFFAVRPEGSVSTLKIQRTERGDSAVYLCASSKDSWETQYFGPGTRLLVL.

The chain has TRBV4-2 and TRBJ1-2; D might be TRBD1 (6 bases). Deletions cut 6 bases from V and 5 bases from J, with 22 bases between. This CDR3 has 16 residues. Germline values: CDR1 LGHNA, CDR2 YNFKEQ. Written as DNA, the CDR3 is TGTGCCAGCAGTTTTAAGGGGGGAGGGGATGGGTATGGCTACACCTTC. Translating gives CASSFKGGGDGYGYTF.